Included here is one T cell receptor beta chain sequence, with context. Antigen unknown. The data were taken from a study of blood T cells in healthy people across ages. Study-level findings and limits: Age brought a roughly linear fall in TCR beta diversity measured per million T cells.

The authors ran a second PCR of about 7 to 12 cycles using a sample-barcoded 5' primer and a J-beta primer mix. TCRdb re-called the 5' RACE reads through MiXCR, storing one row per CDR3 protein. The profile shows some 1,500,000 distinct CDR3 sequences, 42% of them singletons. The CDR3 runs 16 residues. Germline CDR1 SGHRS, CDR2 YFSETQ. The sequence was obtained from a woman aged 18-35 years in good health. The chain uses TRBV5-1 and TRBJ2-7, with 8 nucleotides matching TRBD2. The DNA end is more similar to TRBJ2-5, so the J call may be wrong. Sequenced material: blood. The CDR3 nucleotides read TGCGCCAGCAGCTTGGCCTTAGCGGGGCTTCAAGAGACCCAGTACTTC. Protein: CASSLALAGLQETQYF.